Presented here are 22 T cell receptor beta chains from one specimen sequenced in a study of post-analysis software for immune sequencing data. Study findings and constraints: Among roughly five TRBV segments more frequent in patients than controls were TRBV5-6, TRBV5-1 and TRBV20-1.

Sequencing libraries made from TCR beta cDNA carried unique molecular identifiers. Each CDR3 protein is one row after TCRdb ran MiXCR on the PCR reads. The profile shows some 690,000 distinct CDR3 sequences, roughly 29% of them singletons. No antigen has been identified for these receptors. Sequencing was carried out using blood. Receptors were obtained from a girl aged 10-17 years with multiple sclerosis.

This rearrangement joins TRBV10-3 to TRBJ1-2, with unresolved D. V was trimmed by 4 bases and J by 2 bases, leaving 5 bases between them. This CDR3 region has 12 residues. CDR1 is ENHRY and CDR2 is SYGVKD in the germline V gene. The chain's CDR3 is CAISGFNYGYTF. The CDR3 DNA reads as TGTGCCATCAGTGGGTTCAACTATGGCTACACCTTC.

The chain couples TRBV2 to TRBJ1-1; 8 bases are a match to TRBD1. V was pared by 3 bases and J by 5 bases, with 5 bases of the junction left unmatched. This CDR3 has 14 residues. CDR1 SNHLY and CDR2 FYNNEI come from the germline V gene. DNA of the CDR3: TGTGCCAGCAGTGATAGGACAGGGTATACTGAAGCTTTCTTT. Translating gives CASSDRTGYTEAFF.

This clonotype came up a few times. The chain uses TRBV6-2 or TRBV6-3 and TRBJ1-1; D remains ambiguous. The germline V gene encodes CDR1 MNHEY and CDR2 SVGEGT. The CDR3 runs to 13 residues. Trimming stripped 4 bases from V and 0 bases from J, with 6 bases between. DNA for the CDR3: TGTGCCAGCAGTTCCGAAGTGAACACTGAAGCTTTCTTT. Residues: CASSSEVNTEAFF.

This rearrangement joins TRBV20-1 to TRBJ2-5, with 12 bases fitting TRBD1. The DNA end favors TRBJ2-7, so the J call may be wrong. The CDR3 has 15 amino acids. Germline CDR1 is DFQATT and CDR2 is SNEGSKA (reference sequence). The CDR3 spells CSAREGTGGYHEQYF. CDR3 sequence (DNA): TGCAGTGCTAGAGAGGGGACAGGGGGCTACCACGAGCAGTACTTC.

The chain recombines TRBV6-1 with TRBJ2-3, with D possibly being TRBD1 (7 bases). The V and J ends lost 7 bases and 4 bases respectively, with 18 bases between them. Germline CDR1 is MNHNS and CDR2 is SASEGT. CDR3 size: 15 residues. The CDR3 here is CASTPGGFGSDTQYF. CDR3 coding DNA: TGTGCCAGCACCCCAGGGGGGTTTGGCTCAGATACGCAGTATTTT.

Note on this clonotype: Relative to the germline gene, one junction end is altered; a read error may explain this. The rearrangement links TRBV2 to TRBJ2-6, with 8 bases lining up with TRBD1. Germline V gene sequence: CDR1 SNHLY, CDR2 FYNNEI. The CDR3 length is 19 residues. In DNA, the CDR3 is TGTGCCAGCAGTGAAGCGCAATTTGGGACAGGATCTGGGGCCAACGCCCTGACTTTC. It encodes CASSEAQFGTGSGANALTF.

The chain carries TRBV28 and TRBJ1-1; 7 bases align to TRBD1. Germline CDR1 reads MDHEN; CDR2 reads SYDVKM. V dropped 5 bases and J dropped 4; count of bases not matched to a gene: 7. The length of the CDR3 is 14 residues. CDR3 bases: TGTGCCAGCAGTCCTCAGGGGGGAGTCACTGAAGCTTTCTTT. This translates into CASSPQGGVTEAFF.

This chain joins TRBV5-1 and TRBJ2-1; 9 nucleotides match TRBD2. Germline CDR1 is SGHRS and CDR2 is YFSETQ. The V gene end was trimmed by 1 base and the J gene end by 4 bases; junction bases not matched to a gene: 12. The CDR3 contains 18 residues. The CDR3 DNA reads TGCGCCAGCAGCTTGTCTTACCCGGGACTAGCCGCATACAATGAGCAGTTCTTC. This codes for CASSLSYPGLAAYNEQFF.

This clonotype was counted between two and nine times. V gene TRBV20-1 combines with J gene TRBJ1-4; 8 bases map to TRBD1. Per germline, CDR1 DFQATT and CDR2 SNEGSKA (reference sequence). With 6 bases clipped from V and 4 bases from J, the junction kept 7 bases outside the gene matches. CDR3 length: 14 amino acids. In DNA, the CDR3 is TGCAGTGCCCAGGACAGGGAACTTAATGAAAAACTGTTTTTT. Its translation: CSAQDRELNEKLFF.

In this sample, this clonotype turned up a few times. The rearrangement uses TRBV28 and TRBJ2-7; tentatively, D is TRBD2 (6 bases). This CDR3 region has 14 residues. In germline, CDR1 is MDHEN, CDR2 SYDVKM. V lost 6 bases, J lost 0 bases, and 12 bases lay in between. CDR3 sequence reads: CASRNSGPSYEQYF. CDR3 bases: TGTGCCAGCAGAAATAGCGGTCCCTCCTACGAGCAGTACTTC.

This chain uses TRBV2 with TRBJ2-3; tentative D call: TRBD2 (6 bases). Germline CDR1 is SNHLY and CDR2 is FYNNEI. The CDR3 length is 16 residues. The V end was cut by 6 bases, the J end by 1 base, with 17 bases between. CDR3 in DNA: TGTGCCAGCAGCCGGGACTCCCAGTTAGGCACAGATACGCAGTATTTT. Translation: CASSRDSQLGTDTQYF. Full variable domain (rest looked up from reference TRBV2 and TRBJ2-3): EPEVTQTPSHQVTQMGQEVILRCVPISNHLYFYWYRQILGQKVEFLVSFYNNEISEKSEIFDDQFSVERPDGSNFTLKIRSTKLEDSAMYFCASSRDSQLGTDTQYFGPGTRLTVL.

This clonotype showed up just a few times. The chain has TRBV29-1 and TRBJ2-7; 7 bases are a match to TRBD1. This CDR3 spans 14 amino acids. With 4 bases clipped from V and 1 base from J, the junction kept 7 bases outside the gene matches. Germline lookup yields CDR1 SQVTM and CDR2 ANQGSEA. CDR3 DNA: TGCAGCGTTGGGGGGAACAGGGGATCCTACGAGCAGTACTTC. Amino acid sequence: CSVGGNRGSYEQYF.

The genes are TRBV20-1 and TRBJ2-1, with D perhaps TRBD2 (6 bases). V lost 1 base and J 8 bases, leaving 18 bases between the germline ends. In germline, CDR1 is DFQATT, CDR2 SNEGSKA (reference sequence). The CDR3 has 15 amino acids. The CDR3 DNA sequence: TGCAGTGCTAGAGTAACCGGACTAATTATTTATGAGCAGTTCTTC. This gives the protein CSARVTGLIIYEQFF.

This chain links TRBV9 with TRBJ2-1, with 10 positions matching TRBD1. CDR3 size: 19 residues. The V gene end was trimmed by 3 bases and the J gene end by 2 bases; junction bases not matched to a gene: 14. CDR1 is SGDLS and CDR2 is YYNGEE in the germline V gene. CDR3 loop: CASSAPGQGSSPPYNEQFF. The CDR3 region has the DNA TGTGCCAGCAGCGCTCCGGGACAGGGGTCCTCTCCACCCTACAATGAGCAGTTCTTC.

The count of this clonotype is one. V and J are TRBV6-5 and TRBJ2-2; 8 bases line up with TRBD1. Trimming removed 1 base from V and 3 bases from J; junction bases left unmatched: 7. This CDR3 contains 17 residues. From germline, CDR1 is MNHEY and CDR2 SVGAGI. CDR3 bases: TGTGCCAGCAGTTACTTTGGCAGGGGGCCGTACACCGGGGAGCTGTTTTTT. This encodes CASSYFGRGPYTGELFF.

This clonotype was observed a few times. V is TRBV20-1 and J is TRBJ1-2, with D perhaps matching TRBD1 (6 bases). The CDR3 has 13 residues. Germline CDR1 is DFQATT and CDR2 is SNEGSKA (reference sequence). V was clipped by 6 bases and J by 2 bases, with 13 bases between them. The CDR3 DNA sequence: TGCAGTGCGCGAACAGGGACCAACTATGGCTACACCTTC. Protein product: CSARTGTNYGYTF.

Worth noting for this clonotype: The junction shows a germline mismatch at one end, possibly a read error. V gene TRBV7-9 combines with J gene TRBJ2-7; D remains ambiguous. Looked up from germline, CDR1 is SEHNR and CDR2 is FQNEAQ (reference sequence). The CDR3 loop spans 14 amino acids. This CDR3 reads CASTPSQSPYGQYF. The DNA of the CDR3 is TGTGCCAGCACCCCCTCCCAGAGCCCCTACGGGCAGTACTTC.

This clonotype occurred a few times. The gene calls are TRBV11-2 and TRBJ2-5, with TRBD2 as a possible D gene (6 bases). The CDR3 runs 15 residues. The germline gives CDR1 SGHAT, CDR2 FQNNGV. Trimming shortened V by 5 bases and J by 3 bases, and 16 bases separated the two germline ends. The CDR3 here is CASSPGFRGKETQYF. DNA of the CDR3: TGTGCCAGCAGCCCCGGGTTCCGGGGGAAAGAGACCCAGTACTTC.

This clonotype has only a few counts. The gene calls are TRBV7-2 and TRBJ1-6, with D possibly being TRBD1 (5 bases). The V end lost 1 base, the J end lost 14 bases, and 12 bases lay between the germline ends. The CDR3 runs 13 residues. Germline V gene sequence: CDR1 SGHTA, CDR2 FQGNSA. CDR3 nucleotide sequence: TGTGCCAGCAGCTTAGGGACAACCAGGACCCTCCACTTT. It specifies CASSLGTTRTLHF.

This clonotype was counted at least ten times. The chain joins TRBV6-6 to TRBJ1-2; the match to TRBD1 covers 11 bases. Germline V lookup: CDR1 MNHNY, CDR2 SVGAGI (reference sequence). Trimming at V came to 2 bases and at J to 7 bases, leaving 3 bases not matched to a gene. The CDR3 contains 14 residues. The chain's CDR3 is CASSYPDRGPGYTF. In DNA, the CDR3 is TGTGCCAGCAGTTACCCGGACAGGGGGCCTGGCTACACCTTC.

V gene TRBV6-5 combines with J gene TRBJ2-1; perhaps TRBD1 as D (6 bases). The CDR3 is 13 residues long. Germline CDR1 and CDR2: MNHEY and SVGAGI. Trimming took off 7 bases at V and 6 bases at J, with 13 bases between the two ends. CDR3 sequence reads: CASTGTNCNEQFF. CDR3 nucleotides: TGTGCCAGCACCGGGACAAACTGCAATGAGCAGTTCTTC.

The V call is TRBV2, the J call TRBJ2-1; D perhaps matches TRBD2 (7 bases). CDR1 SNHLY and CDR2 FYNNEI come from the germline V gene. V shed 8 bases and J shed 3 bases, with 17 bases lying between them. This CDR3 contains 15 residues. The CDR3 reads CASEGGDAFYNEQFF. The CDR3 region has the DNA TGTGCCAGCGAAGGGGGGGACGCCTTCTACAATGAGCAGTTCTTC.